This TCR beta chain was recorded in a study of T cells expressing NK-cell markers. Study information: Within the sequenced cohort of eight donors, seven exhibited HCMV seropositivity and one was seronegative.

The CDR3 contains 15 residues. Germline V CDR1 and CDR2: LNHDA, SQIVND (reference sequence). From its re-call of the 5' RACE reads, TCRdb lists each CDR3 protein once, without DNA. Recorded for this sample: 350,000 to 450,000 distinct CDR3 sequences. Details on this clonotype: Its antigen is not known.

Study findings and constraints: The HCMV specificity of the expanded NKG2C+ T cell clones stayed unresolved.

The chain recombines TRBV19 with TRBJ1-1; lacking DNA, the TRBD1 call made by TCRdb goes unchecked. Sequenced: blood T cells: a sorted CD56 or NKG2C T cell subset, CD4+ or CD8+ T cells, or bulk PBMC T cells (not recorded which). This TCR was sampled from a man aged 18-69 years in good health. The CDR3 sequence: CASSIYRGLNTEAFF.